A single sample is the source of the 29 T cell receptor beta chains below, sequenced in a study of T-cell memory formation after mild COVID-19. MiXCR, applied by TCRdb to the 5' RACE reads, yields one record per CDR3 protein. The sample contains approximately 150,000 distinct CDR3 sequences, 13% of which appear only once. Sequencing was performed on PBMCs or a T cell subset sorted from them (not recorded which). The receptors shown here come from a man aged 18 to 30 who had mild COVID-19 (a few samples of this study predate the infection). Cell type and time point are not known.

Only a few counts were recorded for this clonotype. The chain is built from TRBV3-1 and TRBJ2-5; TRBD1 matches 8 bases. Trimming at V came to 4 bases and at J to 5 bases, leaving 6 bases not matched to a gene. The germline CDR1 and CDR2 sequences are LGHDT and YNNKEL (reference sequence). The CDR3 spans 14 residues. CDR3 DNA: TGTGCCAGCAGCCTGACAGGGGTGGAGGAGACCCAGTACTTC. As protein: CASSLTGVEETQYF.

The chain joins TRBV12-3 or TRBV12-4 to TRBJ2-3; D is unclear. The CDR3 runs 14 residues. V shed 3 bases and J shed 2 bases, with 9 bases lying between them. The CDR3 bases are TGTGCCAGCAGTTTGACCAGCCCCACAGATACGCAGTATTTT. Translated: CASSLTSPTDTQYF.

The chain employs TRBV7-2 and TRBJ1-4, with 8 bases aligning to TRBD1. The CDR3 loop spans 15 amino acids. The V and J ends lost 4 bases and 7 bases, in that order; junction bases with no gene match: 8. From germline, CDR1 is SGHTA and CDR2 FQGNSA. The CDR3 reads CASSSRTGSSEKLFF. The CDR3 DNA is TGTGCCAGCAGCTCCCGGACAGGGTCGAGTGAAAAACTGTTTTTT. The whole variable domain, remainder taken from reference TRBV7-2 and TRBJ1-4, is GAGVSQSPSNKVTEKGKDVELRCDPISGHTALYWYRQSLGQGLEFLIYFQGNSAPDKSGLPSDRFSAERTGGSVSTLTIQRTQQEDSAVYLCASSSRTGSSEKLFFGSGTQLSVL.

This clonotype turned up a few times. The chain combines TRBV20-1 with TRBJ2-3; D is ambiguous. Germline lookup yields CDR1 DFQATT and CDR2 SNEGSKA (reference sequence). The length of the CDR3 is 12 residues. V shed 1 base and J shed 6 bases, with 8 bases lying between them. As DNA, the CDR3 is TGCAGTGCTAGAGGGTCGTGGGATACGCAGTATTTT. It is translated as CSARGSWDTQYF.

This clonotype was seen more than once but under ten times. The rearrangement joins TRBV5-1 to TRBJ2-6; 9 nucleotides agree with TRBD2. The CDR3 is made up of 18 amino acids. Losses at the gene ends were 6 bases for V and 4 bases for J; bases not matched to a gene: 14. The germline gives CDR1 SGHRS, CDR2 YFSETQ. CDR3 DNA: TGCGCCAGCAACTTTCAACCGGGACTAGCTTTGGGGGCCAACGTCCTGACTTTC. This codes for CASNFQPGLALGANVLTF.

This clonotype was picked up a small number of times. V and J are TRBV6-5 and TRBJ2-5; 10 bases line up with TRBD1. The CDR3 extends over 16 amino acids. Germline V gives CDR1 MNHEY, CDR2 SVGAGI. The V segment lost 1 base and the J segment 5 bases; nucleotides outside the gene matches: 7. The CDR3 DNA follows: TGTGCCAGCAGTTACTGGGGACAGGGGAAGGAGGAGACCCAGTACTTC. Protein sequence: CASSYWGQGKEETQYF.

This chain uses TRBV28 with TRBJ2-5, with 7 bases matching TRBD1. The ends lost 6 bases at V and 1 base at J; junction bases unmatched: 8. Germline CDR1 is MDHEN and CDR2 is SYDVKM. CDR3 length: 15 residues. CDR3 nucleotide sequence: TGTGCCAGCAGCAACTACAGGGGAGCCCAAGAGACCCAGTACTTC. Protein: CASSNYRGAQETQYF.

This sequence joins TRBV7-2 and TRBJ1-6; D call uncertain. In germline, CDR1 is SGHTA, CDR2 FQGNSA. The length of the CDR3 is 15 residues. The V and J ends lost 0 bases and 10 bases respectively, with 13 bases between them. The CDR3 coding sequence is TGTGCCAGCAGCTTAGCGGGAAGGTCAGGCTCACCCCTCCACTTT. Encoded protein: CASSLAGRSGSPLHF.

This clonotype has a handful of counts. This chain joins TRBV6-5 and TRBJ1-3; the D gene is possibly TRBD1 (6 bases). In germline, CDR1 is MNHEY, CDR2 SVGAGI. The CDR3 runs 16 residues. V lost 0 bases to trimming and J lost 0 bases, with 9 bases between them. The DNA for the CDR3 is TGTGCCAGCAGTTACTCGATAGGGGGCTCTGGAAACACCATATATTTT. Residues: CASSYSIGGSGNTIYF.

J is TRBJ2-1 and V is TRBV7-9, with no clear D. The germline CDR1 and CDR2 sequences are SEHNR and FQNEAQ (reference sequence). Trimming cost V 2 bases and J 6 bases, with 8 bases left between them. The CDR3 length is 13 residues. The CDR3 coding sequence is TGTGCCAGCAGCTTAAGGACCTTCAATGAGCAGTTCTTC. Protein: CASSLRTFNEQFF. Variable domain in full (rest from reference TRBV7-9 and TRBJ2-1): DTGVSQNPRHKITKRGQNVTFRCDPISEHNRLYWYRQTLGQGPEFLTYFQNEAQLEKSRLLSDRFSAERPKGSFSTLEIQRTEQGDSAMYLCASSLRTFNEQFFGPGTRLTVL.

This clonotype was recorded a few times. This sequence joins TRBV15 and TRBJ2-7; TRBD2 agrees at 11 bases. The CDR3 has 16 amino acids. J gave up 0 bases and V 5 bases, and 6 bases lay outside the gene matches. From germline, CDR1 is LNHNV and CDR2 YYDKDF (reference sequence). The CDR3: CATSGRLAGSSYEQYF. CDR3 coding DNA: TGTGCCACCAGCGGCCGACTAGCGGGGAGCTCCTACGAGCAGTACTTC. Using reference TRBV15 and TRBJ2-7 for the parts outside the CDR3, the full variable domain is DAMVIQNPRYQVTQFGKPVTLSCSQTLNHNVMYWYQQKSSQAPKLLFHYYDKDFNNEADTPDNFQSRRPNTSFCFLDIRSPGLGDTAMYLCATSGRLAGSSYEQYFGPGTRLTVT.

This clonotype showed up just a few times. The chain is built from TRBV6-6 and TRBJ1-5; D is unclear. V was cut by 5 bases and J by 2 bases, with 16 bases left in between. The CDR3 has 16 residues. From germline, CDR1 is MNHNY and CDR2 SVGAGI (reference sequence). CDR3 sequence: CASSPRVGMGNQPQHF. The DNA for the CDR3 is TGTGCCAGCAGTCCTCGTGTAGGGATGGGCAATCAGCCCCAGCATTTT.

The table lists this clonotype with a few counts. The chain has TRBV28 and TRBJ1-1; 8 nucleotides match TRBD1. The germline CDR1 and CDR2 sequences are MDHEN and SYDVKM. The CDR3 consists of 14 residues. V was clipped by 4 bases and J by 4 bases; unmatched bases: 5. CDR3 coding DNA: TGTGCCAGCAGTTGGACAGGGTCGATCACTGAAGCTTTCTTT. Translation: CASSWTGSITEAFF.

V and J are TRBV28 and TRBJ1-2, with D perhaps TRBD1 (5 bases). CDR3 length: 14 residues. Trimming took 8 bases from V and 5 from J, leaving 18 bases between them. Germline lookup yields CDR1 MDHEN and CDR2 SYDVKM. CDR3 amino acids: CASGRLGVPYGYTF. CDR3 in DNA: TGTGCCAGCGGGCGGTTGGGGGTTCCTTATGGCTACACCTTC.

The sample holds a few counts of this clonotype. This chain connects TRBV7-3 to TRBJ2-1; D unclear. With 2 bases removed from V and 15 bases from J, the gap between germline ends came to 14 bases. The germline V gene encodes CDR1 SGHTA and CDR2 FQGTGA. The CDR3 sequence is 12 residues long. The CDR3 DNA is TGTGCCAGCAGCTTACAGGTAGGGCCCCGGTTCTTC. Translated, it gives CASSLQVGPRFF.

This clonotype was observed a few times. The chain recombines TRBV2 with TRBJ2-5; no definite D call. Per the germline V gene, CDR1 is SNHLY and CDR2 is FYNNEI. The length of the CDR3 is 11 residues. V was pared by 3 bases and J by 5 bases, with 4 bases between. The CDR3 reads CASSDKETQYF. The CDR3 nucleotides read TGTGCCAGCAGTGATAAGGAGACCCAGTACTTC.

About this clonotype: Germline and junction disagree at one end, which may indicate a read error. CDR3 region: CASSRRDNLSF. CDR3 sequence (DNA): TGTGCCAGCAGTCGACGGGACAACCTGTCCTTC. This chain links TRBV28 with TRBJ2-5; D perhaps matches TRBD1 (6 bases). Germline V gene lookup returns CDR1 MDHEN and CDR2 SYDVKM. The CDR3 loop spans 11 amino acids.

This chain links TRBV11-2 with TRBJ2-2; D gene ambiguous. CDR3 size: 14 residues. V was trimmed by 4 bases and J by 8 bases, leaving 14 bases between them. CDR1 and CDR2 (germline): SGHAT, FQNNGV. CDR3 bases: TGTGCCAGCAGCTGGGATGGATTAACTGGGGAGCTGTTTTTT. Translated, it gives CASSWDGLTGELFF.

This clonotype was detected only a few times. The rearrangement uses TRBV12-3 or TRBV12-4 and TRBJ2-1; 10 positions match TRBD1. The CDR3 extends over 14 amino acids. The V and J ends lost 4 bases and 5 bases, in that order; junction bases with no gene match: 2. DNA of the CDR3: TGTGCCAGCAGTTCGGGACAGGGGAACAATGAGCAGTTCTTC. Its translation: CASSSGQGNNEQFF.

This clonotype was picked up a small number of times. The chain carries TRBV5-4 and TRBJ1-6, with 7 bases fitting TRBD1. The germline gives CDR1 SGHNT, CDR2 YYREEE (reference sequence). J was trimmed by 8 bases and V by 3 bases; bases with no gene match: 14. The CDR3 contains 17 residues. CDR3 coding DNA: TGTGCCAGCAGCTCGGAGGGGGCGCGAAGGCCCGATTCACCCCTCCACTTT. Translation gives CASSSEGARRPDSPLHF.

CDR3 nucleotide sequence: TGTGCCAGCAGCAGAGGGACAGGGGAAGGCTACACTGAAGCTTTCTTT. This translates into CASSRGTGEGYTEAFF. The V call is TRBV12-3 or TRBV12-4, the J call TRBJ1-1; 10 nucleotides match TRBD1. The CDR3 spans 16 residues. V was clipped by 6 bases and J by 3 bases; unmatched bases: 10.

This chain joins TRBV6-2 or TRBV6-3 and TRBJ1-1; 7 nucleotides match TRBD1. CDR1 MNHEY and CDR2 SVGEGT come from the germline V gene. V lost 0 bases and J lost 4; bases outside the gene matches: 2. CDR3 length: 14 amino acids. CDR3: CASSYSGQATEAFF. DNA of the CDR3: TGTGCCAGCAGTTACTCTGGACAGGCCACTGAAGCTTTCTTT.

This clonotype showed up just a few times. V gene TRBV9 combines with J gene TRBJ2-3, with 7 bases identical to TRBD2. This CDR3 has 14 residues. The germline gives CDR1 SGDLS, CDR2 YYNGEE. Unmatched junction bases numbered 8, after V lost 7 bases and J lost 3 bases. CDR3 DNA: TGTGCCAGCTCCGGGGGGAGGTTGACAGATACGCAGTATTTT. Protein sequence: CASSGGRLTDTQYF.

The chain joins TRBV7-6 to TRBJ2-3; D possibly corresponds to TRBD2 (7 bases). The germline V and J ends were trimmed by 3 bases and 8 bases, with 15 bases remaining between them. The CDR3 is 14 amino acids. CDR1 and CDR2 from the germline V gene are SGHVS and FNYEAQ. CDR3 DNA sequence: TGTGCCAGCAGCTTTGAGACTAGCAGGGGTACGCAGTATTTT. This codes for CASSFETSRGTQYF.

This clonotype was counted only a few times. The chain links TRBV6-5 to TRBJ1-2; unclear D gene. The germline V gene has CDR1 MNHEY and CDR2 SVGAGI. The CDR3 is 14 residues long. The V gene lost 2 bases and the J gene lost 2 bases, with 9 bases spanning the gap. Here the CDR3 reads CASSYDTGNYGYTF. The CDR3 DNA is TGTGCCAGCAGTTACGACACGGGGAACTATGGCTACACCTTC.

This clonotype was observed a handful of times. The V gene is TRBV7-8, the J gene TRBJ1-4; TRBD1 aligns across 8 bases. Per germline, CDR1 SGHVS and CDR2 FQNEAQ. Trimming cost V 6 bases and J 3 bases; bases outside gene matches: 6. This CDR3 comprises 15 residues. This CDR3 is CASSPRGQANEKLFF. CDR3 nucleotides: TGTGCCAGCAGTCCTAGGGGACAGGCTAATGAAAAACTGTTTTTT.

The chain links TRBV7-9 to TRBJ2-5, with no clear D. CDR3 length: 14 amino acids. The V gene's germline CDR1 is SEHNR and CDR2 FQNEAQ (reference sequence). The V end was cut by 2 bases, the J end by 4 bases, with 11 bases between. CDR3 nucleotides: TGTGCCAGCAGCTTACTCAGAATTAGAGAGACCCAGTACTTC. Its protein is CASSLLRIRETQYF.

In this sample, this clonotype turned up a few times. This sequence joins TRBV4-3 and TRBJ2-1, with D possibly matching TRBD2 (6 bases). Germline CDR1 is LGHNA and CDR2 is YSLEER. V was clipped by 0 bases and J by 9 bases, with 9 bases between them. The CDR3 is 13 amino acids. CDR3 region: CASSQDEGGEQFF. The CDR3 DNA sequence: TGCGCCAGCAGCCAAGACGAGGGAGGTGAGCAGTTCTTC.

V is TRBV21-1 and J is TRBJ2-7. TRBV21-1 has pseudogene status. CDR3 size: 10 residues. The CDR3 is CATLWYEQYF. The CDR3, as DNA: TGTGCCACCCTTTGGTACGAGCAGTACTTC.